This T cell receptor beta chain was profiled in a study of blood T cell repertoires in COVID-19 (dated by TCRdb to between 2020 and 2021). Some background on the complete study: Samples from collaborators originated in the United States, Italy and Spain and spanned both the acute and convalescent phases of COVID-19. A freely available public database, intended as a resource for researchers studying the immune response to SARS-CoV-2, is where the repertoires were released. The sample metadata nearly always contained a de-identified subject ID, COVID-19 status, age in years and sex. The material from the prospective study consisted of cDNA or gDNA derived from T cells, B-cell-depleted T cells, or PBMCs. Where available, HLA class I and class II types were taken from metadata supplied by the sample provider and were not determined by assay-based typing. Deeply sampled blood TCRbeta repertoires from subjects exposed to, actively infected with, or recovered from COVID-19 were included in the dataset. The samples were drawn from the first 160 participants of the ongoing ImmuneRACE study and from over 950 subjects provided by 6 global collaborators.

The CDR3 holds 17 amino acids from the cysteine to the phenylalanine. Of all the DNA, just the CDR3 is kept, 51 bases in frame from base 1. V is cut back by 1 base and J by 7 bases, with 5 bases in the junction unmatched. CDR1 and CDR2 are drawn from the germline V gene: LGHNA, YNFKEQ. In Seattle, one collaborating source enrolled patients while the infection was active and tracked those patients longitudinally over the course of disease. Whole blood was collected in K2EDTA tubes by collaborating institutions according to the institutions' own protocols. For TCRbeta analysis, collaborators shipped samples as frozen whole blood, isolated PBMCs, or DNA extracted from either of those sample types. This clone came up a few times. The antigen it recognizes is unknown. The sample holds no much larger clone one base away, and base qualities are not on file. What the work shows at the level of the full study, not this receptor alone: The amount of clinical and demographic metadata varied by source and participant and was provided uncurated.

The immunoSEQ Assay, a bias-controlled multiplex PCR, was used to amplify TCRbeta CDR3 regions from genomic DNA. Under the source paper's analysis protocol: Nucleated cell counts per sample were estimated from amplification of reference gene primers within the assay. To quantify the absolute abundance of each unique TCRbeta CDR3 rearrangement, sequence reads were collapsed and filtered. For each sample, productive Simpson clonality was calculated as the square root of Simpson's diversity index across productive rearrangements. Not all clones reach the TCRdb copy of this immuneACCESS table, which keeps in-frame sequences only. Checked studies attribute under half of the gap to unresolved V genes and leave the rest unexplained. D and trimming come from the DNA, and the V and J calls and clone size come from that table. The table for this sample lists approximately 280,000 clones; 70% to 85% of them were counted only once. Roughly 1.5% of the sample rests with the top ten.

The source of this sequence is a human donor with COVID-19, enrolled during active disease. The donor label of this sample is uncertain. The chain is encoded by TRBV4-2 joined to TRBJ2-2; 14 bases in the junction line up with TRBD2. Input material: peripheral blood. Read as DNA, the sequence is TGTGCCAGCAGCCAAGGACTAGCGGGAGGGCCGGGCGGGGAGCTGTTTTTT. Translation gives CASSQGLAGGPGGELFF.